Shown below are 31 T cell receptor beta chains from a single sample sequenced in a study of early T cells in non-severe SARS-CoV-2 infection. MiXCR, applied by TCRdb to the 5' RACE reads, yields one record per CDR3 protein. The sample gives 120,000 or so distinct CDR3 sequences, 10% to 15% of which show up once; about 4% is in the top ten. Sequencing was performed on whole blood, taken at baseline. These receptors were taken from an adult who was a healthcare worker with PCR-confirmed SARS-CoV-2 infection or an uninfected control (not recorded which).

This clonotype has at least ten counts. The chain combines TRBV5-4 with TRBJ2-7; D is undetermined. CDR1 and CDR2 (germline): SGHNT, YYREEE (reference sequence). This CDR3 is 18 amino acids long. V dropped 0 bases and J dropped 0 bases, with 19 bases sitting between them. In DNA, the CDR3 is TGTGCCAGCAGCTTGGCTCCGATGTGGCTAAACGTCTCCTACGAGCAGTACTTC. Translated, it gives CASSLAPMWLNVSYEQYF.

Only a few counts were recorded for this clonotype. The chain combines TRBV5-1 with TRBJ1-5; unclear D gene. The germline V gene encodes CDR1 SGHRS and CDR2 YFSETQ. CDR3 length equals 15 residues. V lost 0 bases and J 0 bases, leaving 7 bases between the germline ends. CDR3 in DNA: TGCGCCAGCAGCTTGGTCGGATCTAGCAATCAGCCCCAGCATTTT. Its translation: CASSLVGSSNQPQHF.

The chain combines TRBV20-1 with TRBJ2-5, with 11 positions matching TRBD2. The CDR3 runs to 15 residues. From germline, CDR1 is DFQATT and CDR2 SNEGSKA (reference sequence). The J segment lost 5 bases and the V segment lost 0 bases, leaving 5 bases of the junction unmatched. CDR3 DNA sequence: TGCAGTGCTAGAGATGAACTAGCGGGGGAGGAGACCCAGTACTTC. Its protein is CSARDELAGEETQYF.

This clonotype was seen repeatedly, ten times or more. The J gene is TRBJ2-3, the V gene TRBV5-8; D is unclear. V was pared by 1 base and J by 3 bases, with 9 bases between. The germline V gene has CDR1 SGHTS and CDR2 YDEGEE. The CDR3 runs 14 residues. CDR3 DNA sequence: TGTGCCAGCAGCTTGACAGAAAGAACAGATACGCAGTATTTT. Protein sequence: CASSLTERTDTQYF.

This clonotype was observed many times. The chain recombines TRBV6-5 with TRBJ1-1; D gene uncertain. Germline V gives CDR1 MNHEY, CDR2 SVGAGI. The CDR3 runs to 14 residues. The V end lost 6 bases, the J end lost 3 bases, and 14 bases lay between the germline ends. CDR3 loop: CASSPPEGDTEAFF. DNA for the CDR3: TGTGCCAGCAGCCCCCCCGAGGGTGACACTGAAGCTTTCTTT.

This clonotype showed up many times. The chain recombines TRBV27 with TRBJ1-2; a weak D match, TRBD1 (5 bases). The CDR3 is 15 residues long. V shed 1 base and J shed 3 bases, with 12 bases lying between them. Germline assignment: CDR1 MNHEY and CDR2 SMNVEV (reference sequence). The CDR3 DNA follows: TGTGCCAGCAGTTTATTAACAGGAACCCACTATGGCTACACCTTC. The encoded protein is CASSLLTGTHYGYTF.

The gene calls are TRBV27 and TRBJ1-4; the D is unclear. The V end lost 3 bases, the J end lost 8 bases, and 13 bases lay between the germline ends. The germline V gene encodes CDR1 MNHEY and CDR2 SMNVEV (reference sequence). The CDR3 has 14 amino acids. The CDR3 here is CASSFGRSDEKLFF. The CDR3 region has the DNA TGTGCCAGCAGTTTCGGCAGGTCGGACGAAAAACTGTTTTTT.

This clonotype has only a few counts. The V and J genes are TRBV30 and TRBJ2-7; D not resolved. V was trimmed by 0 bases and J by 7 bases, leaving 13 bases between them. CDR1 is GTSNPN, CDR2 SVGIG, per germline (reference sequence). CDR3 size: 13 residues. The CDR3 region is CAWSVILWYEQYF. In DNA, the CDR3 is TGTGCCTGGAGTGTCATCCTCTGGTATGAGCAGTACTTC.

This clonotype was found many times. The CDR3 coding sequence is TGCAGTGCTAGACGTACCGGGACAGGGAGAGTCGGGGAGCTGTTTTTT. Translated, it gives CSARRTGTGRVGELFF. The chain couples TRBV20-1 to TRBJ2-2; 9 bases align to TRBD1. The germline CDR1 and CDR2 sequences are DFQATT and SNEGSKA (reference sequence). This CDR3 is built from 16 residues. Trimming at V came to 2 bases and at J to 7 bases, leaving 11 bases not matched to a gene.

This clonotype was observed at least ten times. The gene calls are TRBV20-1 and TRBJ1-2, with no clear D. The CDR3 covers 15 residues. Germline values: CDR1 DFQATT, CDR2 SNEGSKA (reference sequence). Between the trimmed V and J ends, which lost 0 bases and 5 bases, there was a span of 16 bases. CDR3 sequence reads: CSARDKMGIWYGYTF. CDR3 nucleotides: TGCAGTGCTAGAGATAAAATGGGGATATGGTATGGCTACACCTTC.

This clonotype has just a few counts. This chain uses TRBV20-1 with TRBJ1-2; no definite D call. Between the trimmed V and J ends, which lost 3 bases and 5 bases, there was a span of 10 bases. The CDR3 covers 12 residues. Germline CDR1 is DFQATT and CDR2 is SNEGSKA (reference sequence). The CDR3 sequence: CSASSLDYGYTF. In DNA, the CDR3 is TGCAGTGCTAGTTCGTTAGATTATGGCTACACCTTC.

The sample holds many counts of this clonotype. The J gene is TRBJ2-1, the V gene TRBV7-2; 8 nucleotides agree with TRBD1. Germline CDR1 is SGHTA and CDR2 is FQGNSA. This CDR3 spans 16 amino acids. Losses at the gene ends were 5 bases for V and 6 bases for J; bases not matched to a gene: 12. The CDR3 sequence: CASSPQGQGPLNEQFF. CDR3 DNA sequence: TGTGCCAGCAGCCCTCAAGGACAGGGTCCTCTCAATGAGCAGTTCTTC.

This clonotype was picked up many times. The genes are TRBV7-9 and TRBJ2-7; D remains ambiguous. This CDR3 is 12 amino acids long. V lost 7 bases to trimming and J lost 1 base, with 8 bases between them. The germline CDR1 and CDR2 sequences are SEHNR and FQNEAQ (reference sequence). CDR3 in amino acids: CASNGGSYEQYF. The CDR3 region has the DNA TGTGCCAGCAACGGCGGATCCTACGAGCAGTACTTC.

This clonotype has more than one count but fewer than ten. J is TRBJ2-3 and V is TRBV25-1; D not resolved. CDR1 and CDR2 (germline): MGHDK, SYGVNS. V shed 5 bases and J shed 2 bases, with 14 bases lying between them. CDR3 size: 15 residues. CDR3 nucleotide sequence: TGTGCCAGCAGTTATCGTATGGGAACCACAGATACGCAGTATTTT. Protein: CASSYRMGTTDTQYF.

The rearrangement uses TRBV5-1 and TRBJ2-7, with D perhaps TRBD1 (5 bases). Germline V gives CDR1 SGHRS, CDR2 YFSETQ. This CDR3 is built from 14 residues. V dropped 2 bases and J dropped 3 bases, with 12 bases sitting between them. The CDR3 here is CASSLGKGVYEQYF. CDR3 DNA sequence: TGCGCCAGCAGCTTAGGCAAAGGGGTCTACGAGCAGTACTTC.

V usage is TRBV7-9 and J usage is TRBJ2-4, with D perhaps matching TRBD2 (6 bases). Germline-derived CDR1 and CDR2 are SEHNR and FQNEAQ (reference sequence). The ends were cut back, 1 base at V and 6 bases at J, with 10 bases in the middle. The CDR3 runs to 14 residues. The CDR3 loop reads CASSLGDSRNIQYF. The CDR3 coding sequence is TGTGCCAGCAGCTTAGGGGACTCTAGAAACATTCAGTACTTC. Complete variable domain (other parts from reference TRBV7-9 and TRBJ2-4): DTGVSQNPRHKITKRGQNVTFRCDPISEHNRLYWYRQTLGQGPEFLTYFQNEAQLEKSRLLSDRFSAERPKGSFSTLEIQRTEQGDSAMYLCASSLGDSRNIQYFGAGTRLSVL.

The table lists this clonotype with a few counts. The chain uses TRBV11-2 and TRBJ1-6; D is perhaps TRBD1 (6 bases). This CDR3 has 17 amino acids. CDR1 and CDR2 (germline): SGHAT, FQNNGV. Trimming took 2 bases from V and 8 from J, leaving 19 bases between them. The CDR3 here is CASSLRGVGQIYSPLHF. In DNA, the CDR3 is TGTGCCAGCAGCTTACGGGGGGTTGGACAGATCTATTCACCCCTCCACTTT.

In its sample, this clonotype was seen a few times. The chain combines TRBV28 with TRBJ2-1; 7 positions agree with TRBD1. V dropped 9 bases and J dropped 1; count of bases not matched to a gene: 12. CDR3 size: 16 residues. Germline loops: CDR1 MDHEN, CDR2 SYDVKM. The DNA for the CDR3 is TGTGCCAGTCTCACGACAGGGTCAAATTCCTACAATGAGCAGTTCTTC. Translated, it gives CASLTTGSNSYNEQFF.

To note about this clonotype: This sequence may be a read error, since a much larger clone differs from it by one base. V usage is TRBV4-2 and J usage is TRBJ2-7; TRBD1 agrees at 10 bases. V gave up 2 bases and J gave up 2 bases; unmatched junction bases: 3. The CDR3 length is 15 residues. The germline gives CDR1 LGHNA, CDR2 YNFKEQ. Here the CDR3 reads CASSQTGTGAYEQYF. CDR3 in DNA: TGTGCCAGCAGCCAAACCGGGACAGGGGCCTACGAGCAGTACTTC.

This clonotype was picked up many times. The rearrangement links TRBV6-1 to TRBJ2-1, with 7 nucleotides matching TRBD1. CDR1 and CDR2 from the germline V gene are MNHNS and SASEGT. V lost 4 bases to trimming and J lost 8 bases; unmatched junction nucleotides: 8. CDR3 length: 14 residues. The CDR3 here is CASSVVQGSYEQFF. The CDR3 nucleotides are TGTGCCAGCAGTGTCGTACAGGGGAGTTATGAGCAGTTCTTC.

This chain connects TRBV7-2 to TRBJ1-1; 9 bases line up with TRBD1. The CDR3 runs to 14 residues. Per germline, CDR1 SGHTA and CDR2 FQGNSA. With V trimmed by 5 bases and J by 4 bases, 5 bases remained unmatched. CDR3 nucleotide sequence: TGTGCCAGCAGCAAACAGGGGGCGATCACTGAAGCTTTCTTT. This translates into CASSKQGAITEAFF.

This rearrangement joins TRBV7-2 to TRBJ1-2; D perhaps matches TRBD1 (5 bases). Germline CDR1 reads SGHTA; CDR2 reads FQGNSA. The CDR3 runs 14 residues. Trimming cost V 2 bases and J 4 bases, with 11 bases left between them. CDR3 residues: CASSLSPGSYGYTF. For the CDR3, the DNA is TGTGCCAGCAGCTTATCTCCAGGGAGCTATGGCTACACCTTC. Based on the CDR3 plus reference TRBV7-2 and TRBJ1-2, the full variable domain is GAGVSQSPSNKVTEKGKDVELRCDPISGHTALYWYRQSLGQGLEFLIYFQGNSAPDKSGLPSDRFSAERTGGSVSTLTIQRTQQEDSAVYLCASSLSPGSYGYTFGSGTRLTVV.

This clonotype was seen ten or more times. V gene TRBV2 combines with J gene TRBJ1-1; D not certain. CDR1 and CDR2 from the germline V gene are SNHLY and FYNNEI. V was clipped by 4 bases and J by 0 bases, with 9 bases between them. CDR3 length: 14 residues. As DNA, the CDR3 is TGTGCCAGCAGTGTAGACCGTATGAACACTGAAGCTTTCTTT. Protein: CASSVDRMNTEAFF.

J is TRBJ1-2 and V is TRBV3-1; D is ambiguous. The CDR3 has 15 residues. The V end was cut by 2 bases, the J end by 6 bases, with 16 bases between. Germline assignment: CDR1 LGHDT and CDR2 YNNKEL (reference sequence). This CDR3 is CASSQQEIRGDGYTF. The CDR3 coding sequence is TGTGCCAGCAGCCAACAGGAAATCCGCGGGGATGGCTACACCTTC.

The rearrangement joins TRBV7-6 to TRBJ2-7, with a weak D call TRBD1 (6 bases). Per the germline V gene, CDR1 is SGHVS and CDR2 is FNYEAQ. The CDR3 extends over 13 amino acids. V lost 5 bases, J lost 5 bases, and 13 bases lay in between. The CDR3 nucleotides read TGTGCCAGCAGCGTCACGAGGGACAACGAGCAGTACTTC. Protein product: CASSVTRDNEQYF.

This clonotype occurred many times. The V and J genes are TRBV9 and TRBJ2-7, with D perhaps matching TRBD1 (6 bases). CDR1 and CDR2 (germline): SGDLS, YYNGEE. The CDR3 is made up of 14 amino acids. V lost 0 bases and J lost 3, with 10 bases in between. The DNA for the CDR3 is TGTGCCAGCAGCGTAGCGGCAGGGGACTACGAGCAGTACTTC. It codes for CASSVAAGDYEQYF.

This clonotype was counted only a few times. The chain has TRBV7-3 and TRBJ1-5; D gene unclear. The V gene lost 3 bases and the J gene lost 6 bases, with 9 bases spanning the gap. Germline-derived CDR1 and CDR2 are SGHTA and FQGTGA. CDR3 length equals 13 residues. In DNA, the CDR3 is TGTGCCAGCAGCTTTTTGCCTGGTCAGCCCCAGCATTTT. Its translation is CASSFLPGQPQHF.

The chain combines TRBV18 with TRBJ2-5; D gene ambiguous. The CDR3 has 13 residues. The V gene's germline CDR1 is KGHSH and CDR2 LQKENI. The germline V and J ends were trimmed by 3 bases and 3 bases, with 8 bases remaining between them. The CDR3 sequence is CASSPQKKETQYF. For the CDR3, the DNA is TGTGCCAGCTCACCCCAAAAGAAAGAGACCCAGTACTTC.

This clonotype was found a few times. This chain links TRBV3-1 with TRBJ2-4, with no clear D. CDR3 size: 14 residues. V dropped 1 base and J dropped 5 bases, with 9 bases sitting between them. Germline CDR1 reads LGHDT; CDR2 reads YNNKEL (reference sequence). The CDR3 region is CASSQGPSQNIQYF. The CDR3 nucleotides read TGTGCCAGCAGCCAAGGTCCATCCCAAAACATTCAGTACTTC.

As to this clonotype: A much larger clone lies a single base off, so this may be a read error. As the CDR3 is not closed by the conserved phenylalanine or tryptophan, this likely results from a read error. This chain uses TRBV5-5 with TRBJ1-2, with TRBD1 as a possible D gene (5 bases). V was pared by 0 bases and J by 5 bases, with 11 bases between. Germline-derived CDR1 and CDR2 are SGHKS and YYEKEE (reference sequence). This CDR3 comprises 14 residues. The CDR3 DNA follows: TGTGCCAGCAGCTTGGTGAGGGGCGGGTATGGCTACACCATC. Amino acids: CASSLVRGGYGYTI.

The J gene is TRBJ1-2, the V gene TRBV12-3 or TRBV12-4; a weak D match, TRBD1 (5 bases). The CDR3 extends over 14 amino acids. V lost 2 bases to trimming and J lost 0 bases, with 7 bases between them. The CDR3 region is CASSLRQPNYGYTF. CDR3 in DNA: TGTGCCAGCAGTTTAAGACAGCCTAACTATGGCTACACCTTC.